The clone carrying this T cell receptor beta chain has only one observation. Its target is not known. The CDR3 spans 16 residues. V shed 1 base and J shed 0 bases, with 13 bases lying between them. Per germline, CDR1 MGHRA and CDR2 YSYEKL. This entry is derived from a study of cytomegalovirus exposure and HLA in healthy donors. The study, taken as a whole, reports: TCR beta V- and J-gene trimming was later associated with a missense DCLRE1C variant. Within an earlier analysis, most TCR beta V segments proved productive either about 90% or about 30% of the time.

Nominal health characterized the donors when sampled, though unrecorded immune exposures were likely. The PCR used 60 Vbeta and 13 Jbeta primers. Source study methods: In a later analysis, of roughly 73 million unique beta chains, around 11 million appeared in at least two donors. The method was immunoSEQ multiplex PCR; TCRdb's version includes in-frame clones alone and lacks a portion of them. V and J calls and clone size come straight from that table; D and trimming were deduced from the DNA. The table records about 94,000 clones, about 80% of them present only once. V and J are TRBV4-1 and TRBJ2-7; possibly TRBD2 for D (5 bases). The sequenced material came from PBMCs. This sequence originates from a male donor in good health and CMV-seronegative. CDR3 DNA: TGCGCCAGCAGCCAAGTGCGTTCCGGGAACTCCTACGAGCAGTACTTC. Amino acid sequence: CASSQVRSGNSYEQYF.